A single sample is the source of the 7 T cell receptor beta chains below, sequenced in a study of immune evolution from preneoplasia to lung adenocarcinoma. Sequenced by immunoSEQ multiplex PCR; TCRdb stores in-frame clones only, minus some. The data contain roughly 6,600 clones, roughly 82% of them singletons. The sequenced sample was FFPE lung adenocarcinoma in situ tissue. Every receptor here comes from a person aged 55-85 years with lung adenocarcinoma.

A few counts support this clone. At one of its ends the junction is not consistent with the germline gene, which may arise from a read error. V is TRBV18 and J is TRBJ2-2; D possibly corresponds to TRBD2 (5 bases). The CDR3 runs to 12 residues. The germline CDR1 and CDR2 sequences are KGHSH and LQKENI. For the CDR3, the DNA is TGCCAGAGCGGTCGGTCCACCGGGGAGCTGTTTTTT. This translates into CQSGRSTGELFF.

To note about this clone: Other DNA variants within this sample encode the same CDR3. The gene calls are TRBV7-9 and TRBJ1-5; tentatively, D is TRBD1 (5 bases). The germline V gene encodes CDR1 SEHNR and CDR2 FQNEAQ (reference sequence). The ends were cut back, 0 bases at V and 0 bases at J, with 6 bases in the middle. This CDR3 region has 15 residues. CDR3 sequence reads: CASSLAGDSNQPQHF. The CDR3 DNA follows: TGTGCCAGCAGCTTAGCGGGGGATAGCAATCAGCCCCAGCATTTT. Full variable domain (remainder filled in from reference TRBV7-9 and TRBJ1-5): DTGVSQNPRHKITKRGQNVTFRCDPISEHNRLYWYRQTLGQGPEFLTYFQNEAQLEKSRLLSDRFSAERPKGSFSTLEIQRTEQGDSAMYLCASSLAGDSNQPQHFGDGTRLSIL.

The chain combines TRBV6-5 with TRBJ1-1; 7 bases are shared with TRBD1. CDR3 length equals 11 residues. After removal of 6 bases from V and 7 bases from J, the junction contained 2 bases not matched to a gene. Germline V gene lookup returns CDR1 MNHEY and CDR2 SVGAGI. The CDR3 DNA reads TGTGCCAGCAGCAGGGGGAGTGAAGCTTTCTTT. Its protein product is CASSRGSEAFF.

The chain combines TRBV7-9 with TRBJ2-5; tentative D call: TRBD1 (6 bases). The ends were cut back, 2 bases at V and 5 bases at J, with 12 bases in the middle. The CDR3 extends over 14 amino acids. From germline, CDR1 is SEHNR and CDR2 FQNEAQ (reference sequence). CDR3 DNA sequence: TGTGCCAGCAGCTTATCACGGACAGAGGAGACCCAGTACTTC. It codes for CASSLSRTEETQYF. Full variable domain (missing parts from reference TRBV7-9 and TRBJ2-5): DTGVSQNPRHKITKRGQNVTFRCDPISEHNRLYWYRQTLGQGPEFLTYFQNEAQLEKSRLLSDRFSAERPKGSFSTLEIQRTEQGDSAMYLCASSLSRTEETQYFGPGTRLLVL.

This clone has a handful of counts. This chain links TRBV4-2 with TRBJ2-2; tentatively, D is TRBD2 (6 bases). V was shortened by 4 bases and J by 8 bases, with 29 bases between the two germline ends. The CDR3 spans 19 residues. CDR1 LGHNA and CDR2 YNFKEQ come from the germline V gene. The CDR3 bases are TGTGCCAGCAGCCCCCTGGAGGGCCTACAGAGGGTTTATGGAGGGGAGCTGTTTTTT. Amino acid sequence: CASSPLEGLQRVYGGELFF.

This clone was seen a handful of times. The DNA for the CDR3 is TGCGCCAGCAGCCAAGAGGCCGGACAGGTCATTAATTCACCCCTCCACTTT. Amino acid sequence: CASSQEAGQVINSPLHF. The chain uses TRBV4-1 and TRBJ1-6, with 7 bases that match TRBD1. The CDR3 length is 17 residues. Looked up from germline, CDR1 is MGHRA and CDR2 is YSYEKL. With 0 bases clipped from V and 6 bases from J, the junction kept 8 bases outside the gene matches.

V and J are TRBV18 and TRBJ2-3; D may be TRBD1 (6 bases). V was pared by 4 bases and J by 0 bases, with 8 bases between. Germline lookup yields CDR1 KGHSH and CDR2 LQKENI. The CDR3 consists of 14 residues. CDR3 residues: CASSLDRSTDTQYF. The CDR3 coding sequence is TGTGCCAGCTCACTTGACAGGAGCACAGATACGCAGTATTTT.